What follows are 10 T cell receptor beta chains derived from one specimen sequenced in a study of blood T cells in healthy people across ages. A second PCR of about 6 to 11 cycles used a sample-barcoded 5' primer and a J-beta primer mix. TCRdb reprocessed the 5' RACE reads via MiXCR and lists one record per CDR3 protein. The sample holds hundreds of thousands of distinct CDR3 sequences, 45% to 50% seen once. Source material: blood. Every receptor here comes from an older woman in good health.

The rearrangement uses TRBV24-1 and TRBJ2-1; TRBD1 agrees at 7 bases. The DNA end lines up better with TRBJ2-7; the J call may be wrong. Per the germline V gene, CDR1 is KGHDR and CDR2 is SFDVKD. CDR3 length: 14 residues. The CDR3 nucleotides are TGTGCCACCGGCCCGGGACAGATTTACAATGAGCAGTACTTC. Residues: CATGPGQIYNEQYF.

The genes are TRBV20-1 and TRBJ2-1; D possibly corresponds to TRBD2 (6 bases). The end of the DNA is better explained by TRBJ2-7, so the J call may be wrong. In germline, CDR1 is DFQATT, CDR2 SNEGSKA (reference sequence). The length of the CDR3 is 14 residues. In DNA form, the CDR3 reads TGCAGTGCCGTAAATCTAGCGAACTACAATGAGCAGTACTTC. Translated, it gives CSAVNLANYNEQYF.

The chain combines TRBV25-1 with TRBJ2-7, with 8 bases fitting TRBD1. The J call may be in error: the DNA end matches TRBJ2-4 better. Germline V gene sequence: CDR1 MGHDK, CDR2 SYGVNS. CDR3 length: 13 residues. The CDR3 loop reads CASSSRTGSIQYF. The CDR3 DNA follows: TGTGCCAGCAGTTCACGGACAGGGTCCATTCAGTACTTC.

This clonotype was seen only a few times. The V gene is TRBV4-3, the J gene TRBJ1-2; 8 nucleotides line up with TRBD1. The V gene's germline CDR1 is LGHNA and CDR2 YSLEER. The CDR3 consists of 18 residues. Trimming at V came to 0 bases and at J to 5 bases, leaving 14 bases not matched to a gene. In DNA, the CDR3 is TGCGCCAGCAGCCAAGATTGGGACCTCCGGGACAGGTTTTATGGCTACACCTTC. Translating gives CASSQDWDLRDRFYGYTF.

This clonotype was found a few times. CDR3 nucleotide sequence: TGTGCCAGCAGCGTAAAGGCGGGAGATATCGATGAGCAGTTCTTC. Its translation: CASSVKAGDIDEQFF. This sequence joins TRBV9 and TRBJ2-1; 7 nucleotides line up with TRBD2. The CDR3 has 15 residues. Germline CDR1 and CDR2: SGDLS and YYNGEE. V was clipped by 1 base and J by 8 bases; unmatched bases: 9.

The chain joins TRBV7-2 to TRBJ1-4; tentatively, D is TRBD1 (6 bases). The germline V gene encodes CDR1 SGHTA and CDR2 FQGNSA. V lost 5 bases and J 6 bases, leaving 16 bases between the germline ends. This CDR3 has 15 residues. The CDR3, as DNA: TGTGCCAGCAGCCAGGGGACCAGGGGTCATGAAAAACTGTTTTTT. Its protein is CASSQGTRGHEKLFF.

The V call is TRBV7-8, the J call TRBJ2-7; TRBD1 aligns across 7 bases. There are 14 residues in the CDR3. With 2 bases clipped from V and 5 bases from J, the junction kept 6 bases outside the gene matches. CDR1 and CDR2 from the germline V gene are SGHVS and FQNEAQ. CDR3 DNA sequence: TGTGCCAGCAGCTTAAGAGGGGGCGTCGACGAGCAGTACTTC. Its protein is CASSLRGGVDEQYF.

With regard to this clonotype: A single base separates this from a much larger clone, so it may be a read error. This chain connects TRBV4-2 to TRBJ1-2; a possible D gene is TRBD1 (5 bases). V lost 3 bases and J 9 bases, leaving 23 bases between the germline ends. Germline V gives CDR1 LGHNA, CDR2 YNFKEQ. The CDR3 is 16 residues long. The CDR3 DNA sequence: TGTGCCAGCAGCCAGACAACCGGGACGGACCTATCTAGCTACACCTTC. This sequence encodes CASSQTTGTDLSSYTF.

This chain joins TRBV24-1 and TRBJ2-5; D is undetermined. V was shortened by 0 bases and J by 11 bases, with 18 bases between the two germline ends. Germline V gene sequence: CDR1 KGHDR, CDR2 SFDVKD. This CDR3 is built from 15 residues. DNA for the CDR3: TGTGCCACCAGTGATTTGCGGCAAACGAACAATGAGCAGTACTTC. Its translation: CATSDLRQTNNEQYF.

The CDR3 loop reads CASSFWEGNEQFF. CDR3 nucleotide sequence: TGTGCCAGCAGTTTCTGGGAAGGGAATGAGCAGTTCTTC. The chain is built from TRBV28 and TRBJ2-1; no clear D. CDR1 MDHEN and CDR2 SYDVKM come from the germline V gene. V lost 3 bases and J 7 bases, leaving 10 bases between the germline ends. CDR3 length equals 13 residues.